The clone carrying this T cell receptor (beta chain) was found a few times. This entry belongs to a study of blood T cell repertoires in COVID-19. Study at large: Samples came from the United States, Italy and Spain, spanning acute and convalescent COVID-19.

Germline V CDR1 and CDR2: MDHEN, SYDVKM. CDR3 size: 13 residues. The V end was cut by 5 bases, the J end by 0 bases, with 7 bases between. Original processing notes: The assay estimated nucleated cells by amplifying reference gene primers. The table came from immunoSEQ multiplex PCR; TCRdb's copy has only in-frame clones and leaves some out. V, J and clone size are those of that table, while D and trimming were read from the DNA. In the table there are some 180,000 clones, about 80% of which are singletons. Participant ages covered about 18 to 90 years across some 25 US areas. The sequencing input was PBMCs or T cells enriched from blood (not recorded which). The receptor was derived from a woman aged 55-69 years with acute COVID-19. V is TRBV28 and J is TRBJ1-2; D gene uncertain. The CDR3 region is CASSRNTNYGYTF. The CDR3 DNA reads TGTGCCAGCAGTCGAAACACTAACTATGGCTACACCTTC.